This T cell receptor (beta chain) was documented in a study of T cell repertoires in cytomegalovirus infection. Study as a whole: CMV infection and matching HLA type were both indicated by public TCR beta signatures.

TCRdb called the reads again in MiXCR, with one record for every CDR3 protein. The sample holds around 320,000 distinct CDR3 sequences, more than 8% seen once. In this sample, this clonotype turned up a few times. Its antigen remains unknown. The study's findings and limits: Predominance within the ex vivo response was attributable to HLA-C-restricted CMV-specific TCR beta clonotypes. People with CMV and the relevant HLA were identified by cumulative public TCR beta family frequency.

The germline V gene has CDR1 MNHEY and CDR2 SVGAGI. V was cut by 6 bases and J by 8 bases, with 19 bases left in between. The CDR3 consists of 14 residues. Sequenced input: PBMCs. The chain is built from TRBV6-5 and TRBJ1-2; D perhaps matches TRBD1 (5 bases). This receptor was taken from a human donor in good health (CMV status not recorded). Some clones in this sample may be carry-over from other donors' samples. This CDR3 is CASRGRGTTTGYTF. The CDR3 DNA follows: TGTGCCAGCAGGGGGAGGGGAACTACCACCGGCTACACCTTC.